This T cell receptor (beta chain) came from a study of shared clonotypes between healthy human individuals. Overall study context: Each donor's CD4 naive and CD4 memory cells filled three plates apiece, CD8 naive two, and CD8 memory one.

With 2 bases clipped from V and 9 bases from J, the junction kept 10 bases outside the gene matches. Germline CDR1 SGHDN, CDR2 FVKESK. The CDR3 contains 15 residues. An even split of each subset's genomic DNA across several immunoSEQ plates was performed. This table comes from immunoSEQ multiplex PCR, and its TCRdb copy is limited to in-frame clones, with some not included. The sample lists just over 2,000,000 clones, roughly 95% occurring once. The naive CD8 fraction comprised CD45RO-negative cells positively selected for CCR7 and excluded terminally differentiated effector memory CD45RA+ cells. The donors were all Caucasian adults (living in Nashville, Tennessee).

The TCR originated in a young man in good health. The sequenced sample consisted of naive CD8+ T cells sorted from blood. This chain joins TRBV14 and TRBJ2-1, with 7 bases aligning to TRBD2. The CDR3 sequence is CASSQRRETVPEQFF. The CDR3 nucleotides read TGTGCCAGCAGCCAACGGCGGGAGACGGTTCCTGAGCAGTTCTTC.